This T cell receptor beta chain was recorded in a study of spatial heterogeneity in lung cancer. Across the study: Every unique TCR and UMI combination, on average, appeared more than ten times in raw reads. General study points: Coverage of tumor T cells, an estimated figure, was 6% to 7% for alpha and 11% to 15% for beta chains. The number of expanded tumor alpha and beta chains correlated with mutation number. Quantities of ubiquitous and regional expanded TCRs paralleled ubiquitous and regional nonsynonymous mutations, respectively.

Trimming cost V 5 bases and J 4 bases; bases outside gene matches: 8. CDR1 and CDR2 (germline): LNHNV, YYDKDF (reference sequence). CDR3 length equals 17 residues. Relative to its sample, this clonotype is medium-sized (0.01 to 0.1%). The antigen is undetermined. TCRdb fed the 5' RACE reads into MiXCR, producing one record per CDR3 protein. Of just under 2,000 distinct CDR3 sequences listed, around 10% were seen once; the top ten hold 9.5% to 12%. Time point specified: sample taken at primary tumor resection. Without sorting, whole RNA was sequenced from tumor, nontumor lung or frozen PBMC. The starting material was lung tumor tissue, obtained at surgery. The receptor's source is a female donor with early-stage non-small cell lung cancer. V gene TRBV15 combines with J gene TRBJ2-2; 12 bases align to TRBD1. CDR3 amino acids: CATSRDRGLSVTGELFF. The CDR3 nucleotides are TGTGCCACCAGCCGGGACAGGGGGCTCAGTGTCACCGGGGAGCTGTTTTTT.